This T cell receptor beta chain was identified during a study of T cell changes during pregnancy in multiple sclerosis. The sample holds one count of this clone. V gave up 1 base and J gave up 5 bases; unmatched junction bases: 6. The CDR3 sequence is 16 residues long. Germline values: CDR1 LGHNA, CDR2 YNFKEQ. Method: immunoSEQ multiplex PCR; TCRdb's copy keeps in-frame clones and lacks some. Here the sample spans more than 60,000 clones, roughly 91% being singletons. Sequences were derived from CD4+ T cells from peripheral blood mononuclear cells, sampled in the third trimester of pregnancy. The J gene is TRBJ2-2, the V gene TRBV4-2; 8 positions agree with TRBD2. The clonotype comes from a female donor in good health, enrolled as a control in a pregnancy study. DNA for the CDR3: TGTGCCAGCAGCCAAGTACCCAGCGGGGGTACCGGGGAGCTGTTTTTT. Protein product: CASSQVPSGGTGELFF.